What follows is one T cell receptor beta chain and its context. The antigen remains undetermined. The DNA ends 3 residues before the CDR3 does, and the rest of the CDR3 is filled in from the germline J gene. The CDR3 has 17 residues. Germline values: CDR1 KGHSY, CDR2 FQNENV. Trimming removed 6 bases at V and 1 base at J, with 21 bases between. Clones were sequenced by immunoSEQ multiplex PCR, and TCRdb holds only the in-frame ones, with some missing. Its table lists under 40,000 clones. This sample was taken from a study of T cells in women clearing cervical HPV infection. Study-wide background: Case blood was drawn a median approximately 150 days after lesion detection. Only a few women had HLA typing results available.

General study findings and limits: Richness plus V gene abundances separated cases from controls with AUC about 0.8.

All donors had a single incident cervical HPV16 infection, not prevalent. This receptor was identified in a woman aged 18 to 75 with a cervical HPV16 infection that either progressed to CIN3+ or cleared (not recorded which). V and J are TRBV16 and TRBJ1-1; weak D call: TRBD1 (6 bases). Material for sequencing was blood buffy coat. The CDR3 loop reads CASSLEQGPIWNTEAFF. Incomplete CDR3 DNA: TGTGCCAGCAGTTTAGAACAGGGACCAATTTGGAACACTGAA.